This is a list of T cell receptor beta chains from one sample in a study of shared clonotypes between healthy human individuals. Measured with immunoSEQ multiplex PCR; TCRdb has only the in-frame clones, and not every one. Counted here are over a million clones, 98% occurring once; the ten biggest clones make up about 0.42%. Sequencing was performed on naive CD4+ T cells sorted from blood. The origin of the receptors is a man between 25 and 39 years old in good health. Each CDR3 is given without its conserved first and last residue. The D gene is left open where the match is weak.

j_call: TRBJ2-3
v_call: TRBV15
d_call: .
cdr3_aa: ATSRDYRTGTDTQY

j_call: TRBJ1-2
v_call: TRBV18
d_call: TRBD1
cdr3_aa: ASSPATGANGYT

j_call: TRBJ2-7
v_call: TRBV4-3
d_call: TRBD1
cdr3_aa: ASSQRSGTGVIYEQY

j_call: TRBJ2-7
v_call: TRBV6-1
d_call: .
cdr3_aa: ASSEAGYEQY

j_call: TRBJ1-2
v_call: TRBV25-1
d_call: TRBD1
cdr3_aa: ASSETGGRNGYT

j_call: TRBJ1-2
v_call: TRBV6-5
d_call: .
cdr3_aa: ASRPVHRPNYGYT

j_call: TRBJ2-3
v_call: TRBV28
d_call: TRBD2
cdr3_aa: ASSPSPWGGPDTQY

j_call: TRBJ2-7
v_call: TRBV4-2
d_call: TRBD1
cdr3_aa: ASSQAPMGQGASYEQY

j_call: TRBJ2-1
v_call: TRBV13
d_call: .
cdr3_aa: ASSLIPVSRYNEQF

j_call: TRBJ2-7
v_call: TRBV7-7
d_call: .
cdr3_aa: ASSLLEGGEQY

j_call: TRBJ2-3
v_call: TRBV9
d_call: TRBD1
cdr3_aa: ASGERDSGSDTQY

j_call: TRBJ1-2
v_call: TRBV19
d_call: TRBD1
cdr3_aa: ASSRGRGDYGYT

j_call: TRBJ1-1
v_call: TRBV5-1
d_call: .
cdr3_aa: ASSLAIGDTEAF

j_call: TRBJ1-4
v_call: TRBV7-9
d_call: .
cdr3_aa: ASAAGVNEKLF

j_call: TRBJ1-5
v_call: TRBV4-3
d_call: .
cdr3_aa: ASSQDQGTYQPQH

j_call: TRBJ2-7
v_call: TRBV28
d_call: .
cdr3_aa: ASSPGQLFQGEQY

j_call: TRBJ1-1
v_call: TRBV29-1
d_call: .
cdr3_aa: SADGVNTEAF

j_call: TRBJ1-1
v_call: TRBV28
d_call: .
cdr3_aa: ASSLSGRVEAF

j_call: TRBJ2-7
v_call: TRBV11-3
d_call: TRBD2
cdr3_aa: ASSLGGTSSYEQY

j_call: TRBJ1-4
v_call: TRBV14
d_call: .
cdr3_aa: ASSPRTGYREKLF

j_call: TRBJ2-3
v_call: TRBV18
d_call: .
cdr3_aa: ASSPLAGTTSTDTQY

j_call: TRBJ2-1
v_call: TRBV11-2
d_call: TRBD1
cdr3_aa: ASSFRGPTYNEQF

j_call: TRBJ2-7
v_call: TRBV7-2
d_call: TRBD2
cdr3_aa: ASSFGTKEQY

j_call: TRBJ2-2
v_call: TRBV5-1
d_call: .
cdr3_aa: ASSPPEAANTGELF

j_call: TRBJ1-2
v_call: TRBV9
d_call: TRBD1
cdr3_aa: ASSVASMGDRGIRYGYT

j_call: TRBJ2-5
v_call: TRBV9
d_call: .
cdr3_aa: ASSPFTGGGGETQY

j_call: TRBJ2-7
v_call: TRBV18
d_call: .
cdr3_aa: ASSGTGYEQY

j_call: TRBJ2-7
v_call: TRBV28
d_call: TRBD2
cdr3_aa: ASSEGRWLAGANEQY

j_call: TRBJ1-4
v_call: TRBV4-1
d_call: TRBD1
cdr3_aa: ASSFTGGASNEKLF

j_call: TRBJ2-1
v_call: TRBV5-1
d_call: TRBD2
cdr3_aa: ASSLLGIPGTSDYNEQF

j_call: TRBJ2-5
v_call: TRBV9
d_call: TRBD2
cdr3_aa: ASSAGTSGRTETQY

j_call: TRBJ2-3
v_call: TRBV9
d_call: TRBD2
cdr3_aa: ASSVSGSHPDTQY

j_call: TRBJ2-7
v_call: TRBV5-4
d_call: .
cdr3_aa: ASSRWVGNEQY

j_call: TRBJ2-5
v_call: TRBV9
d_call: .
cdr3_aa: ASSLLDSYLETQY

j_call: TRBJ1-2
v_call: TRBV5-1
d_call: .
cdr3_aa: ASSFSWNDYGYT

j_call: TRBJ2-3
v_call: TRBV18
d_call: .
cdr3_aa: ASSHTTQRSTDTQY

j_call: TRBJ2-7
v_call: TRBV28
d_call: .
cdr3_aa: ASSFAQGRDSYEQY

j_call: TRBJ1-4
v_call: TRBV5-1
d_call: .
cdr3_aa: ASSLMGQGSEKLF

j_call: TRBJ2-7
v_call: TRBV18
d_call: TRBD2
cdr3_aa: ASSPKAGGPNEQY

j_call: TRBJ1-1
v_call: TRBV6-5
d_call: TRBD1
cdr3_aa: ATTDRGWTEAF

j_call: TRBJ1-3
v_call: TRBV29-1
d_call: .
cdr3_aa: SALDIRNTIY

j_call: TRBJ1-2
v_call: TRBV4-2
d_call: .
cdr3_aa: ASSQDVGRDYGYT

j_call: TRBJ2-7
v_call: TRBV28
d_call: TRBD1
cdr3_aa: ASTPGQGLYEQY

j_call: TRBJ1-1
v_call: TRBV4-3
d_call: .
cdr3_aa: ASSQDRGREAF

j_call: TRBJ2-7
v_call: TRBV5-1
d_call: TRBD2
cdr3_aa: ASSLEASGGGLTYEQY

j_call: TRBJ2-1
v_call: TRBV5-1
d_call: TRBD1
cdr3_aa: ASSNLQGAAENEQF

j_call: TRBJ2-3
v_call: TRBV7-6
d_call: TRBD2
cdr3_aa: ASSAVSGGLTDTQY

j_call: .
v_call: TRBV5-4
d_call: TRBD2
cdr3_aa: ASSPGASGNYEQY

j_call: TRBJ2-1
v_call: TRBV7-2
d_call: TRBD2
cdr3_aa: ASSPGTSGSNEQF

j_call: TRBJ2-5
v_call: TRBV29-1
d_call: .
cdr3_aa: SVGRGAETQY

j_call: TRBJ1-1
v_call: TRBV19
d_call: .
cdr3_aa: ASRPSGTQNTEAF

j_call: TRBJ2-1
v_call: TRBV2
d_call: TRBD2
cdr3_aa: ASSEAGLAGLYEQF

j_call: TRBJ2-5
v_call: TRBV2
d_call: TRBD1
cdr3_aa: ASTERQGQETQY

j_call: TRBJ2-1
v_call: TRBV5-1
d_call: .
cdr3_aa: ASSLTESTYNEQF

j_call: TRBJ1-2
v_call: TRBV19
d_call: .
cdr3_aa: ASTPPELTANYGYT

j_call: TRBJ1-5
v_call: TRBV6-6
d_call: TRBD1
cdr3_aa: ATQGAQQPQH

j_call: TRBJ1-5
v_call: TRBV2
d_call: TRBD1
cdr3_aa: ASSGGYGQGSNQPQH

j_call: TRBJ1-5
v_call: TRBV28
d_call: TRBD1
cdr3_aa: ASSFHQGAGNQPQH

j_call: TRBJ2-7
v_call: TRBV25-1
d_call: .
cdr3_aa: ASRRRYYEQY